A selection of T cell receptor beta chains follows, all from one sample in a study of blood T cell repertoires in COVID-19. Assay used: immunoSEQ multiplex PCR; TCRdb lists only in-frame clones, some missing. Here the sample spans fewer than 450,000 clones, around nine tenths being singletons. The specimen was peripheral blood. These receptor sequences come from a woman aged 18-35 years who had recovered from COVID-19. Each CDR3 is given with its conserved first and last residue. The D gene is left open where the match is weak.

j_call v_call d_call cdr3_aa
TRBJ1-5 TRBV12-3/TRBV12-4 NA CASSLVFGPQHF
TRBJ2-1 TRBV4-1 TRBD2 CASSQLPGTRYNEQFF
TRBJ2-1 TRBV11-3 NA CASSGRGREQFF
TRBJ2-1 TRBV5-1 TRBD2 CASSLASGREYNEQFF
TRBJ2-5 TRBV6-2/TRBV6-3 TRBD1 CASSHIPPTGGFGETQYF
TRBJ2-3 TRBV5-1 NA CASSLVSGAPDTQYF
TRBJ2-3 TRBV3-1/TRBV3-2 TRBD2 CASSQVVAGTDTQYF
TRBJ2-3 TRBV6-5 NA CASSLRLYTDTQYF
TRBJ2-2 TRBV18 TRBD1 CASSPRTGGWSGELFF
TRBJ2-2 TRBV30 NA CAWSVVFGELFF
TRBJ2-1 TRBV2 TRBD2 CASSALAGGGPNEQFF
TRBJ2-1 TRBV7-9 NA CASSTNPEAKEQFF
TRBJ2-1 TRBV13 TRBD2 CASSSVAGGRYNEQFF
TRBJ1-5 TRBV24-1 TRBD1 CATSDRGRGRDQPQHF
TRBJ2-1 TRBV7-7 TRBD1 CASITLDRKKNNEQFF
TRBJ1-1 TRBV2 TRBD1 CASRPGQGMNTEAFF
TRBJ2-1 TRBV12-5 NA CASERSSYNEQFF
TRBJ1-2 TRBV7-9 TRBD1 CASSRSTGGYGYTF
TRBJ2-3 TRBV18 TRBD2 CASSLLAGGSTDTQYF
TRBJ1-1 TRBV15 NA CATSRDNYGNTEAFF
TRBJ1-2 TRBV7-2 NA CASSLDAGEVNYGYTF
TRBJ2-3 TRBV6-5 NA CASSRDREGANTQYF
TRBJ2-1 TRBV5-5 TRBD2 CASRGLVEYNEQFF